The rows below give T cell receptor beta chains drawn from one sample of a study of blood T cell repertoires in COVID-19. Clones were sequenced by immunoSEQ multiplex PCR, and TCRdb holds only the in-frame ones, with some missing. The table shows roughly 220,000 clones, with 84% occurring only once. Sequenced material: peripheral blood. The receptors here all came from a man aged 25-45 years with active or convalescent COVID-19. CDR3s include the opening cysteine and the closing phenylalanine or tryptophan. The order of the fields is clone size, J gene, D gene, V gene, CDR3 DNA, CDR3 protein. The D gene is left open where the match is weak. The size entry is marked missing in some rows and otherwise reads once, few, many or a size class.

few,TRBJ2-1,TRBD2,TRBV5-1,TGCGCCAGCAGCTGGGTGGCGGGAGTTAGTAATGAGCAGTTCTTC,CASSWVAGVSNEQFF
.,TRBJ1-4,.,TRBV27,TGTGCCAGCAGTTTACGGGTAGGGAGGAATGAAAAACTGTTTTTT,CASSLRVGRNEKLFF
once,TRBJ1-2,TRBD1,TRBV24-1,TGTGCCACCAGTGAAACGACAGGGGGCTATTATGGCTACACCTTC,CATSETTGGYYGYTF
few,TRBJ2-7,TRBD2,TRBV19,TGTGCCAGTAGTCACCCTACCGGGACTAGCGAATCCTACGAGCAGTACTTC,CASSHPTGTSESYEQYF
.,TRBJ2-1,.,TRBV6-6,TGTGCCAGCAGGGGGCAGGGCGCCTACAATGAGCAGTTCTTC,CASRGQGAYNEQFF
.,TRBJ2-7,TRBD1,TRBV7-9,TGTGCCAGCAGCTTAGGGTCACAGGGGGCATATGAGGGCGAGCAGTACTTC,CASSLGSQGAYEGEQYF
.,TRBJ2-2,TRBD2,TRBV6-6,TGTGCCAGCAGTCGACTAGCAGGAGGCGTCACCGGGGAGCTGTTTTTT,CASSRLAGGVTGELFF
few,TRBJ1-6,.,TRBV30,TGTGCCTCAGGCCGAAGGGGGTATAATTCACCCCTCCACTTT,CASGRRGYNSPLHF
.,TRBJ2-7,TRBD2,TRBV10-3,TGTGCCATCAGTGAGTCCCTAGCGGCCTACGAGCAGTACTTC,CAISESLAAYEQYF
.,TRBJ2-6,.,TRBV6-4,TGTGCCAGCAAGGGAGATCATGGGGCCAACGTCCTGACTTTC,CASKGDHGANVLTF
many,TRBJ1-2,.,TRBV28,TGTGCCAGCAGCGAGGAGGGATGGGATTATGGCTACACCTTC,CASSEEGWDYGYTF
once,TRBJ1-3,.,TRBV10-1,TGCGCCAGCAGTTGCAGGGAAGTCTCTGGAAACACCATATATTTT,CASSCREVSGNTIYF
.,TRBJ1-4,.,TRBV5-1,TGCGCCAGCAGCTTGGCGGCAGCGGATGAAAAACTGTTTTTT,CASSLAAADEKLFF
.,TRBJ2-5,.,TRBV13,TGTGCCAGCAGCTTAGCGGTTAGCGGACAAGAGACCCAGTACTTC,CASSLAVSGQETQYF
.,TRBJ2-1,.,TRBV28,TGTGCCAGCAGTTTACCACTCGTCCGCTACAATGAGCAGTTCTTC,CASSLPLVRYNEQFF
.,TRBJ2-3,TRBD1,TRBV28,TGTGCCAGCAGTTTCGCCGGGACAGCAGACACAGATACGCAGTATTTT,CASSFAGTADTDTQYF
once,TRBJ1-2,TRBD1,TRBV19,TGTGCCAGTACCTCAGGGGGTTATGGCTACACCTTC,CASTSGGYGYTF
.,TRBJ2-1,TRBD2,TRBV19,TGTGCCAGTAGCCCATCAGCGGGGGGGACTGAGCAGTTCTTC,CASSPSAGGTEQFF
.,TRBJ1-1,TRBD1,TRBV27,TGTGCCAGCAGTCCCCGCGGACAGGGGAACACTGAAGCTTTCTTT,CASSPRGQGNTEAFF
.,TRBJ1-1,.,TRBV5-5,TGTGCCAGCAGCTTATCCGGGAATAGAGCAGCTTTCTTT,CASSLSGNRAAFF
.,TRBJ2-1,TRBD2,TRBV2,TGTGCCAGCAGTGAGGGGTCGGGGTCTAGCGGGTTCTACAATGAGCAGTTCTTC,CASSEGSGSSGFYNEQFF
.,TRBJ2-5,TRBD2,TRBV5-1,TGCGCCAGCAGCTTGGCGAGCGGGGGAGGGGAGACCCAGTACTTC,CASSLASGGGETQYF
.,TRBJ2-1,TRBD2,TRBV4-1,TGCGCCAGCAGCCAATCGTATATACTAGCGGGACCCTGGGATGAGCAGTTCTTC,CASSQSYILAGPWDEQFF
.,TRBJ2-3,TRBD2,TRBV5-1,TGCGCCAGCAGCTTGGCCGGGAGGGGGAGGACAGATACGCAGTATTTT,CASSLAGRGRTDTQYF
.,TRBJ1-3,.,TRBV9,TGTGCCAGCAGCGTAGGGGAGAGCTCTGGAAACACCATATATTTT,CASSVGESSGNTIYF
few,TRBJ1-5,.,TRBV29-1,TGCAGCGTCCACGGAGGGCCCGGTCAGCCCCAGCATTTT,CSVHGGPGQPQHF
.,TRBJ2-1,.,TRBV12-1,.,CASSNVAGGILHEQFF
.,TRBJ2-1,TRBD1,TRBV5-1,TGCGCCAGCAGCTACTTCCGGGACAGGGAAGACAATGAGCAGTTCTTC,CASSYFRDREDNEQFF
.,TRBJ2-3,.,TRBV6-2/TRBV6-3,TGTGCCAGCAGTTACAAATTAGGCAGGGTGGAAGATACGCAGTATTTT,CASSYKLGRVEDTQYF
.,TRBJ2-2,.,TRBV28,TGTGCCAGCAGTTTAGGTACAGGGAGGAACACCGGGGAGCTGTTTTTT,CASSLGTGRNTGELFF
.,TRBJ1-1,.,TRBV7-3,TGTGCCAGCAGTTGGCGGGTAACGGACACTGAAGCTTTCTTT,CASSWRVTDTEAFF
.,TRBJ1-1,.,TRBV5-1,TGCGCCAGCAGCTTGCTGACAGTGAACACTGAAGCTTTCTTT,CASSLLTVNTEAFF
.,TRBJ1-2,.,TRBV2,TGTGCCAGTACTCTCGGAGTTAGGAGCTACACCTTC,CASTLGVRSYTF
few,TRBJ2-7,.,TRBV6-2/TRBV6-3,TGTGCCAGCAGTTACTCGCCAGGTAATATCTACGAGCAGTACTTC,CASSYSPGNIYEQYF
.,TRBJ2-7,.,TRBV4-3,TGCGCCAGCAGCCAAGATACCGGCAGGGGTTTGGACGAGCAGTACTTC,CASSQDTGRGLDEQYF
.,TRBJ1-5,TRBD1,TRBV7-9,TGTGCCAGCAGCCGAGGACAGGTTCATCAGCCCCAGCATTTT,CASSRGQVHQPQHF
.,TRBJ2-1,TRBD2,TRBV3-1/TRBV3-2,TGTGCCAGCAGCCAAGACCGAAGCGGGGGGGTTGGGAATGAGCAGTTCTTC,CASSQDRSGGVGNEQFF
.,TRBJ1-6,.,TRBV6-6,TGTGCCAGCAGTCGATCGGACGGGGGTGGCTCACCCCTCCACTTT,CASSRSDGGGSPLHF
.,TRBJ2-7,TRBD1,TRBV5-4,TGTGCCAGCAGCTTGGCGCGGGGACAGGGGGCAGATGAGCAGTACTTC,CASSLARGQGADEQYF
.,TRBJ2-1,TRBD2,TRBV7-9,TGTGCCAGCAGCCGACGGGGACTACCTCATAACAATGAGCAGTTCTTC,CASSRRGLPHNNEQFF